The 8 T cell receptor beta chains presented below share a single source sample, sequenced in a study of T-cell reconstitution after alpha-beta-depleted transplantation in children. Preparation of the TCRbeta library involved a method that used unique molecular identifiers. MiXCR, run by TCRdb on the PCR reads, gives a single entry per CDR3 protein. The table has some 640,000 distinct CDR3 sequences, roughly 15% seen once; the top ten hold 1.1%. The material sequenced was PBMCs from the stem cell graft donor, taken from the stem cell graft. These receptors were taken from a human donor who donated a stem cell graft to a child with acute myeloid leukemia.

The chain combines TRBV4-3 with TRBJ1-2; 9 bases match TRBD1. Unmatched junction bases numbered 7, after V lost 7 bases and J lost 1 base. The CDR3 has 15 residues. The germline V gene encodes CDR1 LGHNA and CDR2 YSLEER. The CDR3 sequence: CASIRDRALNYGYTF. The CDR3 nucleotides are TGCGCCAGCATCCGGGACAGGGCTCTTAACTATGGCTACACCTTC.

This clonotype was detected many times. V and J are TRBV4-3 and TRBJ2-7; D is uncertain. Trimming took off 1 base at V and 2 bases at J, with 12 bases between the two ends. Germline assignment: CDR1 LGHNA and CDR2 YSLEER. The CDR3 is 15 residues long. The CDR3 loop is CASSQGPATTYEQYF. The DNA for the CDR3 is TGCGCCAGCAGCCAAGGGCCAGCTACTACCTACGAGCAGTACTTC.

This clonotype was seen at least ten times. Here the CDR3 reads CSALRRVYDSYEQYV. DNA for the CDR3: TGCAGTGCTCTTCGCAGGGTATATGACTCCTACGAGCAGTACGTC. The chain is built from TRBV20-1 and TRBJ2-7; weak D call: TRBD1 (5 bases). In germline, CDR1 is DFQATT, CDR2 SNEGSKA (reference sequence). Trimming pared 5 bases from V and 0 bases from J, leaving 17 bases between. The CDR3 totals 15 residues.

This clonotype has just a few counts. The chain carries TRBV20-1 and TRBJ2-1; D may be TRBD2 (6 bases). The germline V gene has CDR1 DFQATT and CDR2 SNEGSKA (reference sequence). V lost 3 bases, J lost 6 bases, and 21 bases lay in between. This CDR3 has 16 residues. The CDR3 loop reads CSASPDERWRGNEQFF. DNA for the CDR3: TGCAGTGCTAGCCCGGACGAACGCTGGAGGGGCAATGAGCAGTTCTTC.

The chain couples TRBV5-6 to TRBJ2-3; perhaps D is TRBD1 or TRBD2 (6 bases each). V was cut by 1 base and J by 6 bases, with 15 bases left in between. This CDR3 has 15 residues. CDR1 is SGHDT, CDR2 YYEEEE, per germline. CDR3 in amino acids: CASSLPMGGKDTQYF. Written as DNA, the CDR3 is TGTGCCAGCAGCTTGCCTATGGGGGGCAAGGATACGCAGTATTTT.

This clonotype has a single count. The chain recombines TRBV18 with TRBJ2-7, with D possibly called TRBD1 or TRBD2 (6 bases each). The CDR3 is 14 residues long. Per the germline V gene, CDR1 is KGHSH and CDR2 is LQKENI. V was trimmed by 3 bases and J by 9 bases, leaving 18 bases between them. CDR3 loop: CASSPQLQGGGQYF. DNA for the CDR3: TGTGCCAGCTCACCTCAACTACAGGGAGGTGGGCAGTACTTC.

J is TRBJ1-1 and V is TRBV15; unclear D gene. This CDR3 contains 13 residues. Trimming shortened V by 7 bases and J by 4 bases, and 13 bases separated the two germline ends. Germline V gives CDR1 LNHNV, CDR2 YYDKDF (reference sequence). The CDR3: CATTSTSATEAFF. The DNA for the CDR3 is TGTGCCACCACCTCGACGTCTGCCACTGAAGCTTTCTTT.

The rearrangement links TRBV4-3 to TRBJ2-3; D unresolved. The CDR3 loop spans 15 amino acids. Looked up from germline, CDR1 is LGHNA and CDR2 is YSLEER. V was cut by 0 bases and J by 2 bases, with 9 bases left in between. CDR3 DNA: TGCGCCAGCAGCCAAGACAGTAAACCCACAGATACGCAGTATTTT. Its translation is CASSQDSKPTDTQYF.